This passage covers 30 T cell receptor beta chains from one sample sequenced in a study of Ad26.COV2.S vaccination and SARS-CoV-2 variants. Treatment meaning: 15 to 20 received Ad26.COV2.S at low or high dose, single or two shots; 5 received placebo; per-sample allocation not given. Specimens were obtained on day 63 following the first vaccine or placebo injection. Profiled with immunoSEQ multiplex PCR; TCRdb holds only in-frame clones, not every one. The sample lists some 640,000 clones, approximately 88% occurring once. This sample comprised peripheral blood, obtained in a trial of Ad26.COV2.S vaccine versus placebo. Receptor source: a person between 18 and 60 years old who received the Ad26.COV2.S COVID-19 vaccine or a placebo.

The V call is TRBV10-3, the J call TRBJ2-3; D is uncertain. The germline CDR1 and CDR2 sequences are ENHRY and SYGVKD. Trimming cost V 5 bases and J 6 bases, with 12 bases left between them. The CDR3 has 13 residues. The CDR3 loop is CAISTRSADTQYF. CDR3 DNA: TGTGCCATCAGTACGCGGAGCGCGGATACGCAGTATTTT.

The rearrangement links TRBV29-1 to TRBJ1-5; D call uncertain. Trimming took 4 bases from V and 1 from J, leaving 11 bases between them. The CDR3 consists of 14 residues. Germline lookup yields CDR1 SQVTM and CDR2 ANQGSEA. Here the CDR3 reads CSVAVLGSNQPQHF. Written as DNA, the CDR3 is TGCAGCGTTGCCGTCTTGGGGAGCAATCAGCCCCAGCATTTT.

The CDR3 protein is CAISESTAGPNYGYTF. The DNA for the CDR3 is TGTGCCATCAGTGAGTCGACAGCAGGGCCTAACTATGGCTACACCTTC. The gene calls are TRBV10-3 and TRBJ1-2; D may be TRBD1 (5 bases). Trimming shortened V by 0 bases and J by 0 bases, and 11 bases separated the two germline ends. Germline V CDR1 and CDR2: ENHRY, SYGVKD. CDR3 length: 16 residues.

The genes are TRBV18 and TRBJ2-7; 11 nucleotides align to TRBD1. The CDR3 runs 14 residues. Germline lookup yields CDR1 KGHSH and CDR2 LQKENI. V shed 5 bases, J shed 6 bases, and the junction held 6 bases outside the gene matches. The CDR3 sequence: CASSTGQGGLEQYF. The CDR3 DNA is TGTGCCAGCTCAACGGGACAGGGGGGACTCGAGCAGTACTTC.

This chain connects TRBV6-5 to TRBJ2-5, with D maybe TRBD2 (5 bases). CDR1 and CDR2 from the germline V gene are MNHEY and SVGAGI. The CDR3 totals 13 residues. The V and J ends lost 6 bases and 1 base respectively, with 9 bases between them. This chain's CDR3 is CASSWTGQETQYF. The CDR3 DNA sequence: TGTGCCAGCAGCTGGACTGGCCAAGAGACCCAGTACTTC.

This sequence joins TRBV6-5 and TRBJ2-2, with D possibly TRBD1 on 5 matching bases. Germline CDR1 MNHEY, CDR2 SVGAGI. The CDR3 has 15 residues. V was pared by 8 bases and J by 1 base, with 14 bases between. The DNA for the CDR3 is TGTGCCAGCCTCAAGGGGCTATTGAACACCGGGGAGCTGTTTTTT. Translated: CASLKGLLNTGELFF.

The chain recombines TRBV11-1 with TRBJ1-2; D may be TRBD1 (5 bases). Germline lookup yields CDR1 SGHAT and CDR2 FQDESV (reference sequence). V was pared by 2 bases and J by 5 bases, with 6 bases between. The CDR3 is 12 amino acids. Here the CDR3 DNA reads TGTGCCAGCAGCTTACAGGGTTATGGCTACACCTTC. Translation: CASSLQGYGYTF.

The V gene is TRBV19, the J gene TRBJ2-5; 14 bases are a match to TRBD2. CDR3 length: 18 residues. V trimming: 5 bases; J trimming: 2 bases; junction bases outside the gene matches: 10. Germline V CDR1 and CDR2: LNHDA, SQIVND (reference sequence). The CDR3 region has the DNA TGTGCCAGTAGTGATCCCGGGACTAGCGGGGGCCCACAAGAGACCCAGTACTTC. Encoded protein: CASSDPGTSGGPQETQYF.

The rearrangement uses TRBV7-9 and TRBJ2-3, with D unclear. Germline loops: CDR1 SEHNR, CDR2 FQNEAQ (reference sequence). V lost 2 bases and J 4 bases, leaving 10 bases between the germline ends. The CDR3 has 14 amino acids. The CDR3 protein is CASSLSVVADTQYF. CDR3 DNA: TGTGCCAGCAGCTTAAGTGTCGTCGCAGATACGCAGTATTTT.

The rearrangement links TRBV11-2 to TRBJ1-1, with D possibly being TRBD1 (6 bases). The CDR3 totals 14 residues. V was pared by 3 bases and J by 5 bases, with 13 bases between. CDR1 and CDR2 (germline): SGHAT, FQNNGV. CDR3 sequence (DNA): TGTGCCAGCAGCTTCGGGGGGCGAAGGACTGAAGCTTTCTTT. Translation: CASSFGGRRTEAFF.

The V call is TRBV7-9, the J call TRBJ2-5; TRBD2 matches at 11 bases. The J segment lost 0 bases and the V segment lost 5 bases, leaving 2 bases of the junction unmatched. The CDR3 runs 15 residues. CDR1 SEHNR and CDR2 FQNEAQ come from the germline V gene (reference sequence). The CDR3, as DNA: TGTGCCAGCAGCCCGACTAGCGGGAACCAAGAGACCCAGTACTTC. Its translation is CASSPTSGNQETQYF.

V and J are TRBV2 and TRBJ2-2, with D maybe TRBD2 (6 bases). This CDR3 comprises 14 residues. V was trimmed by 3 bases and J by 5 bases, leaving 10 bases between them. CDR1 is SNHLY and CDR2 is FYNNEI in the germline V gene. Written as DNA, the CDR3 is TGTGCCAGCAGTGACCCCGCGGGAACCGGGGAGCTGTTTTTT. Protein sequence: CASSDPAGTGELFF.

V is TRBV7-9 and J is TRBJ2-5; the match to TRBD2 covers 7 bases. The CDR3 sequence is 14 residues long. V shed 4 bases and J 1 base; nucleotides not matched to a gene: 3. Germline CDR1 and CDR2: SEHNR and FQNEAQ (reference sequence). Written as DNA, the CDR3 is TGTGCCAGCAGCTGGGAGGGGACCCAAGAGACCCAGTACTTC. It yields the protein CASSWEGTQETQYF.

CDR3 sequence reads: CAGGGRNEQFF. The CDR3 nucleotides read TGCGCCGGGGGGGGGCGGAATGAGCAGTTCTTC. V usage is TRBV10-1 and J usage is TRBJ2-1, with D perhaps matching TRBD2 (7 bases). This CDR3 contains 11 residues. The V gene lost 11 bases and the J gene lost 7 bases, with 12 bases spanning the gap. Germline loops: CDR1 WNHNN, CDR2 SYGVQD (reference sequence).

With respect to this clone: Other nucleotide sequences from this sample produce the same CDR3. The CDR3 coding sequence is TGTGCCAGCAGCTGGACTAGCGGGGGGGCCTTTGAGCAGTACTTC. As protein: CASSWTSGGAFEQYF. The J gene is TRBJ2-7, the V gene TRBV7-2; TRBD2 matches at 15 bases. V lost 4 bases and J lost 7; bases outside the gene matches: 5. This CDR3 is 15 amino acids long. CDR1 SGHTA and CDR2 FQGNSA come from the germline V gene.

CDR3 sequence reads: CASSYSTSGVPAYEQYF. In nucleotides, the CDR3 is TGTGCCAGCAGTTACTCAACTAGCGGGGTACCAGCCTACGAGCAGTACTTC. The chain joins TRBV6-2 or TRBV6-3 to TRBJ2-7, with TRBD2 matching 10 bases. CDR1 and CDR2 (germline): MNHEY, SVGEGT. The CDR3 extends over 17 amino acids. V dropped 0 bases and J dropped 2; count of bases not matched to a gene: 7.

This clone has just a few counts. The CDR3 here is CASSLVPTSGPYF. The DNA of the CDR3 is TGTGCCAGCAGCTTAGTACCGACTAGCGGGCCATACTTC. The chain links TRBV7-8 to TRBJ2-5; 10 bases match TRBD2. The CDR3 is 13 residues long. With V trimmed by 1 base and J by 14 bases, 7 bases remained unmatched. Germline CDR1 SGHVS, CDR2 FQNEAQ.

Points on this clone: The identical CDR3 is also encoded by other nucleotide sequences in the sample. DNA of the CDR3: TGCAGTGCTAGGTTTGGCGAGACCCAGTACTTC. Residues: CSARFGETQYF. The rearrangement links TRBV20-1 to TRBJ2-5; D gene unclear. The CDR3 runs 11 residues. Trimming removed 3 bases at V and 5 bases at J, with 7 bases between. The germline gives CDR1 DFQATT, CDR2 SNEGSKA (reference sequence).

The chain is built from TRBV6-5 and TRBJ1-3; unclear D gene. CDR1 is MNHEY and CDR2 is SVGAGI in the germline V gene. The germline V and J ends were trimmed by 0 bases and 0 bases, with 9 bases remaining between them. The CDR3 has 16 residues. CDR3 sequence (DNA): TGTGCCAGCAGTTACTCGTACAGAAGCTCTGGAAACACCATATATTTT. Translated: CASSYSYRSSGNTIYF.

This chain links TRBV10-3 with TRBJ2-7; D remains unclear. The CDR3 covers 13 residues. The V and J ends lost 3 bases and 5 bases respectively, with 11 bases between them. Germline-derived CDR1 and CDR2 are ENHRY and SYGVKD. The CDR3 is CAISEPGEDEQYF. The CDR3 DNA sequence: TGTGCCATCAGTGAACCCGGAGAGGACGAGCAGTACTTC.

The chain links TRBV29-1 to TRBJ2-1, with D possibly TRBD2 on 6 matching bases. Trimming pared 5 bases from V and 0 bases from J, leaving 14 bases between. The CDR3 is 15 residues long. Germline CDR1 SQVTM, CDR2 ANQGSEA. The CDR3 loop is CSVQGAGPSYNEQFF. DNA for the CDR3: TGCAGCGTTCAGGGTGCGGGGCCCTCCTACAATGAGCAGTTCTTC.

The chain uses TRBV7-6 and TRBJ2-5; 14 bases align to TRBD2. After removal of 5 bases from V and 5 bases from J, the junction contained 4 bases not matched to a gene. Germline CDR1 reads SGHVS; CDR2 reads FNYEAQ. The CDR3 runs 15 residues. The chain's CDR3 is CASSLGTSGSETQYF. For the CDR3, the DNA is TGTGCCAGCAGCCTTGGGACTAGCGGGAGTGAGACCCAGTACTTC.

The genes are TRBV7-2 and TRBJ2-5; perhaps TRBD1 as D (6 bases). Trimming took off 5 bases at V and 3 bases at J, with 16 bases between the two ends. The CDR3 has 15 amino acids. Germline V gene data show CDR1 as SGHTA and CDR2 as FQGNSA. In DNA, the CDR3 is TGTGCCAGCAGCCCCGCCTCTGACAGGAAAGAGACCCAGTACTTC. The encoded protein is CASSPASDRKETQYF.

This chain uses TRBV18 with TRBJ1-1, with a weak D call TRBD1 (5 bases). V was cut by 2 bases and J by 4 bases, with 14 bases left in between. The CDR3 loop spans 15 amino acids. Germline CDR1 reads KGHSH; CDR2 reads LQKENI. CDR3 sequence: CASSPMEQGSTEAFF. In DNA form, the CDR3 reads TGTGCCAGCTCACCAATGGAGCAGGGCAGCACTGAAGCTTTCTTT.

CDR3 sequence: CASSWGQGHQPQHF. The CDR3 coding sequence is TGTGCCAGCAGCTGGGGACAGGGACATCAGCCCCAGCATTTT. The chain employs TRBV5-6 and TRBJ1-5, with 9 bases identical to TRBD1. The CDR3 is 14 residues long. J gave up 5 bases and V 3 bases, and 3 bases lay outside the gene matches. Germline V gene lookup returns CDR1 SGHDT and CDR2 YYEEEE.

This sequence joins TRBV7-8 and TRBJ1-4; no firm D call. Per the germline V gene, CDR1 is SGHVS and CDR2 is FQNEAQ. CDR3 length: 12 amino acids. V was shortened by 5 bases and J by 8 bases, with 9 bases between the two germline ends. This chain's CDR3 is CASSDFGEKLFF. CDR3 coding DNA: TGTGCCAGCAGCGACTTCGGGGAAAAACTGTTTTTT.

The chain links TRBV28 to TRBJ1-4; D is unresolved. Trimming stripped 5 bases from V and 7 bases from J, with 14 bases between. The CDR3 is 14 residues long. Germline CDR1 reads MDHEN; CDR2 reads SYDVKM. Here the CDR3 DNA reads TGTGCCAGCAGTCCGGACGCTCTGGTTGAAAAACTGTTTTTT. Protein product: CASSPDALVEKLFF.

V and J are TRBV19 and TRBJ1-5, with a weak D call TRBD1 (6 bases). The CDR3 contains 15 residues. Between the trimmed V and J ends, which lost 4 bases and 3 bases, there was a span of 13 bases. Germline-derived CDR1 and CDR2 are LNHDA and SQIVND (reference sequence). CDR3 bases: TGTGCCAGTAGTACGCGACAGGTCCTCAATCAGCCCCAGCATTTT. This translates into CASSTRQVLNQPQHF.

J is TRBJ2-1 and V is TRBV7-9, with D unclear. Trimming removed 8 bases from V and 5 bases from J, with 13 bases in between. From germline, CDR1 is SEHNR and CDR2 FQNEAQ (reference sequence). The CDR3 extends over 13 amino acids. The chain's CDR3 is CASVRAQDNEQFF. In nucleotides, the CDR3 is TGTGCCAGCGTCCGGGCCCAGGACAATGAGCAGTTCTTC.

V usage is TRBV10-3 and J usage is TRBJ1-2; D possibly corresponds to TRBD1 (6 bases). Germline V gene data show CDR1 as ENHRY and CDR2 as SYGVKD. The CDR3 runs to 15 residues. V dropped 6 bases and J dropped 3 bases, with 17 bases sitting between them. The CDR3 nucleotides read TGTGCCATCAGAAACTCAGGGGTTCCCTACTATGGCTACACCTTC. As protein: CAIRNSGVPYYGYTF.